The 26 T cell receptor beta chains presented below share a single source sample, sequenced in a study of blood T cell repertoires in COVID-19 (dated by TCRdb to about 2020). The library was built by means of the immunoSEQ multiplex PCR assay. TCRdb took over this immuneACCESS table, retaining in-frame rearrangements with V and J assigned. Such tables are incomplete; in checked studies, under half of the missing clones stem from an unresolved V gene, and the remainder is unexplained. The sample table shows about 250,000 clones, and approximately 85% are seen once. Around 10% of the sample lies in the top ten. Specimen: PBMCs or T cells enriched from blood (not recorded which). The receptors shown here come from a woman aged 50 to 60 with acute COVID-19.

This chain connects TRBV9 to TRBJ1-1; 12 nucleotides align to TRBD1. The junction had 5 bases not matched to a gene; V was cut back by 3 bases and J by 5 bases. Germline V lookup: CDR1 SGDLS, CDR2 YYNGEE. This CDR3 comprises 15 residues. CDR3 sequence reads: CASSAGQGAGTEAFF. The CDR3 coding sequence is TGTGCCAGCAGCGCGGGACAGGGGGCCGGGACTGAAGCTTTCTTT.

The V and J genes are TRBV18 and TRBJ2-1, with D perhaps TRBD2 (5 bases). The CDR3 is made up of 14 amino acids. Germline V gives CDR1 KGHSH, CDR2 LQKENI. V lost 3 bases, J lost 9 bases, and 15 bases lay in between. CDR3 in DNA: TGTGCCAGCTCACCGTCGACTCGAAGCGGTGAGCAGTTCTTC. Protein: CASSPSTRSGEQFF.

Here the CDR3 DNA reads TGTGCCAGCAGCCCCTCCGGGGGGAATCAGCCCCAGCATTTT. It translates to CASSPSGGNQPQHF. This chain links TRBV6-2 or TRBV6-3 with TRBJ1-5; TRBD1 might be the D (5 bases). Germline loops: CDR1 MNHEY, CDR2 SVGEGT. Trimming pared 6 bases from V and 4 bases from J, leaving 13 bases between. This CDR3 has 14 amino acids.

The chain combines TRBV14 with TRBJ1-6, with TRBD1 identical over 7 bases. Per germline, CDR1 SGHDN and CDR2 FVKESK. The V and J ends lost 0 bases and 7 bases, in that order; junction bases with no gene match: 3. The length of the CDR3 is 15 residues. CDR3 bases: TGTGCCAGCAGCCAAGACGCAGGGGGGAATTCACCCCTCCACTTT. Translation gives CASSQDAGGNSPLHF.

The CDR3 here is CASRILAAPTDTQYF. CDR3 coding DNA: TGTGCCAGCAGAATCCTAGCGGCGCCCACAGATACGCAGTATTTT. The chain recombines TRBV6-5 with TRBJ2-3, with 7 bases that match TRBD2. Germline CDR1 reads MNHEY; CDR2 reads SVGAGI. CDR3 length equals 15 residues. V was pared by 6 bases and J by 2 bases, with 8 bases of the junction left unmatched.

This chain connects TRBV7-2 to TRBJ1-1, with 9 bases matching TRBD1. Losses at the gene ends were 5 bases for V and 10 bases for J; bases not matched to a gene: 8. CDR1 is SGHTA and CDR2 is FQGNSA in the germline V gene. The CDR3 covers 13 residues. The CDR3 loop is CASSPGTGRVAFF. The CDR3 nucleotides are TGTGCCAGCAGCCCGGGGACAGGGAGGGTAGCTTTCTTT.

This clone was picked up a small number of times. The genes are TRBV18 and TRBJ1-2; 8 bases line up with TRBD1. V shed 1 base, J shed 8 bases, and the junction held 9 bases outside the gene matches. Germline V gene sequence: CDR1 KGHSH, CDR2 LQKENI. This CDR3 contains 15 residues. The CDR3 coding sequence is TGTGCCAGCTCACCACGGGACAGGTCAAGGGTGGGCTACACCTTC. Residues: CASSPRDRSRVGYTF.

The V gene is TRBV12-3 or TRBV12-4, the J gene TRBJ1-1; D not resolved. CDR3 length: 13 amino acids. With 5 bases removed from V and 0 bases from J, the gap between germline ends came to 7 bases. CDR3 in amino acids: CASSPSLNTEAFF. In DNA form, the CDR3 reads TGTGCCAGCAGTCCCTCTTTGAACACTGAAGCTTTCTTT.

The chain carries TRBV28 and TRBJ2-7, with TRBD1 identical over 7 bases. From germline, CDR1 is MDHEN and CDR2 SYDVKM. Germline trimming cut 7 bases from V and 4 bases from J; bases unmatched to any gene: 7. The CDR3 consists of 13 residues. This chain's CDR3 is CASNIGGLYEQYF. CDR3 in DNA: TGTGCCAGCAATATAGGGGGCTTGTACGAGCAGTACTTC.

V and J are TRBV4-2 and TRBJ2-7; TRBD1 agrees at 11 bases. V was clipped by 4 bases and J by 3 bases; unmatched bases: 2. This CDR3 comprises 14 residues. Germline-derived CDR1 and CDR2 are LGHNA and YNFKEQ. The chain's CDR3 is CASSPGQGVYEQYF. CDR3 nucleotides: TGTGCCAGCAGCCCGGGACAGGGGGTCTACGAGCAGTACTTC.

The chain couples TRBV7-2 to TRBJ1-1, with TRBD1 identical over 10 bases. CDR3 size: 17 residues. Germline V lookup: CDR1 SGHTA, CDR2 FQGNSA. V gave up 7 bases and J gave up 0 bases; unmatched junction bases: 11. The CDR3, as DNA: TGTGCCAGCAAAGGTTCCGGGACAGGGGTGATGAACACTGAAGCTTTCTTT. As protein: CASKGSGTGVMNTEAFF.

The V call is TRBV20-1, the J call TRBJ2-5; TRBD1 matches 9 bases. Germline values: CDR1 DFQATT, CDR2 SNEGSKA (reference sequence). The V and J ends lost 3 bases and 7 bases, in that order; junction bases with no gene match: 9. This CDR3 is 14 amino acids long. The CDR3, as DNA: TGCAGTGCTAGTAAGGAGACAGGGGGGGCGACCCAGTACTTC. Residues: CSASKETGGATQYF.

This sequence joins TRBV18 and TRBJ2-3; 10 nucleotides align to TRBD2. This CDR3 comprises 20 residues. Germline CDR1 is KGHSH and CDR2 is LQKENI. The V and J ends lost 4 bases and 2 bases, in that order; junction bases with no gene match: 18. For the CDR3, the DNA is TGTGCCAGCTCACTTATAATAGCGGGGGGCCTAAGCAAGTCCACAGATACGCAGTATTTT. Residues: CASSLIIAGGLSKSTDTQYF. Complete variable domain (other parts from reference TRBV18 and TRBJ2-3): NAGVMQNPRHLVRRRGQEARLRCSPMKGHSHVYWYRQLPEEGLKFMVYLQKENIIDESGMPKERFSAEFPKEGPSILRIQQVVRGDSAAYFCASSLIIAGGLSKSTDTQYFGPGTRLTVL.

The table lists this clone with a count of one. This chain connects TRBV6-5 to TRBJ2-7, with TRBD2 identical over 11 bases. After removal of 9 bases from V and 3 bases from J, the junction contained 4 bases not matched to a gene. Germline V gives CDR1 MNHEY, CDR2 SVGAGI. The length of the CDR3 is 13 residues. The CDR3 here is CASETSGDYEQYF. Here the CDR3 DNA reads TGTGCCAGTGAGACTAGCGGGGACTACGAGCAGTACTTC.

The V gene is TRBV30, the J gene TRBJ2-1; TRBD1 matches at 10 bases. In germline, CDR1 is GTSNPN, CDR2 SVGIG (reference sequence). V trimming: 0 bases; J trimming: 10 bases; junction bases outside the gene matches: 3. This CDR3 has 13 amino acids. CDR3 protein: CAWSVRQGAEQFF. CDR3 nucleotide sequence: TGTGCCTGGAGTGTAAGACAGGGGGCAGAGCAGTTCTTC.

The chain employs TRBV20-1 and TRBJ1-2, with TRBD1 matching over 7 bases. Looked up from germline, CDR1 is DFQATT and CDR2 is SNEGSKA (reference sequence). This CDR3 spans 11 amino acids. With V trimmed by 6 bases and J by 7 bases, 5 bases remained unmatched. DNA for the CDR3: TGCAGTGCGCGGGAGGGGGCTGGCTACACCTTC. It specifies CSAREGAGYTF.

Details on this clone: The junction does not match germline at one end; this may be a read error. The chain recombines TRBV6-2 or TRBV6-3 with TRBJ1-1, with D hard to call. The length of the CDR3 is 13 residues. Germline assignment: CDR1 MNHEY and CDR2 SVGEGT. The CDR3 spells CASSYYEGTEAFF. In DNA, the CDR3 is TGTGCCAGCAGCTACTACGAGGGCACTGAAGCTTTCTTT.

The chain employs TRBV4-3 and TRBJ1-5; 11 bases agree with TRBD1. Germline CDR1 and CDR2: LGHNA and YSLEER. The trim removed 1 base at V and 6 bases at J, leaving 5 bases unmatched. This CDR3 has 16 residues. CDR3 coding DNA: TGCGCCAGCAGCCAAGCCCACGGACAGGGGGCTCAGCCCCAGCATTTT. It specifies CASSQAHGQGAQPQHF.

The rearrangement uses TRBV5-4 and TRBJ1-1; tentative D call: TRBD1 (5 bases). The CDR3 is 12 amino acids. CDR1 and CDR2 (germline): SGHNT, YYREEE (reference sequence). Trimming stripped 5 bases from V and 6 bases from J, with 11 bases between. The CDR3 region is CASSLPGAEAFF. CDR3 coding DNA: TGTGCCAGCAGTCTCCCGGGGGCTGAAGCTTTCTTT.

This clone was seen a single time. J is TRBJ1-1 and V is TRBV7-2, with D hard to call. The germline V and J ends were trimmed by 3 bases and 7 bases, with 12 bases remaining between them. This CDR3 has 13 amino acids. Germline-derived CDR1 and CDR2 are SGHTA and FQGNSA. Here the CDR3 DNA reads TGTGCCAGCAGCTTGACCTGGCGGGATGAAGCTTTCTTT. Residues: CASSLTWRDEAFF.

The V gene is TRBV6-6, the J gene TRBJ1-2; a weak D match, TRBD1 (6 bases). Deletions cut 7 bases from V and 8 bases from J, with 17 bases between. This CDR3 spans 13 amino acids. From germline, CDR1 is MNHNY and CDR2 SVGAGI (reference sequence). The CDR3, as DNA: TGTGCCAGCACTTCCCGGGGGGCTGCGGGCTACACCTTC. Protein product: CASTSRGAAGYTF.

This clone was found a few times. The CDR3 coding sequence is TGTGCCTGCCCGGGGCTGGAGGGCACTGAAGCTTTCTTT. As protein: CACPGLEGTEAFF. The chain has TRBV30 and TRBJ1-1; a weak D match, TRBD1 (5 bases). This CDR3 comprises 13 residues. Germline CDR1 reads GTSNPN; CDR2 reads SVGIG (reference sequence). V gave up 6 bases and J gave up 4 bases, with 15 bases separating them.

The rearrangement joins TRBV4-3 to TRBJ1-3, with D unclear. This CDR3 spans 17 amino acids. The V gene's germline CDR1 is LGHNA and CDR2 YSLEER. Trimming removed 1 base from V and 0 bases from J, with 13 bases in between. The CDR3 DNA follows: TGCGCCAGCAGCCAAGCCCGTCTACTACTCTCTGGAAACACCATATATTTT. Translating it yields CASSQARLLLSGNTIYF.

The gene calls are TRBV29-1 and TRBJ2-7; the D gene is possibly TRBD1 (6 bases). This CDR3 is built from 11 residues. The germline V gene encodes CDR1 SQVTM and CDR2 ANQGSEA. V was shortened by 4 bases and J by 3 bases, with 7 bases between the two germline ends. The CDR3 loop reads CSVGRGYEQYF. The CDR3 DNA is TGCAGCGTTGGCAGGGGCTACGAGCAGTACTTC.

The chain recombines TRBV24-1 with TRBJ2-1; 12 nucleotides agree with TRBD2. CDR1 is KGHDR, CDR2 SFDVKD, per germline. This CDR3 has 17 residues. V was clipped by 4 bases and J by 4 bases; unmatched bases: 7. The CDR3 nucleotides are TGTGCCACCAGTGACGCCACGACTAGCGGGGGTTACAATGAGCAGTTCTTC. Its translation: CATSDATTSGGYNEQFF.

This chain links TRBV2 with TRBJ1-6; TRBD1 matches 8 bases. V lost 7 bases and J lost 6; bases outside the gene matches: 5. The CDR3 contains 14 residues. Germline CDR1 SNHLY, CDR2 FYNNEI. The CDR3 sequence is CASIGQGRNSPLHF. The CDR3 coding sequence is TGTGCCAGCATTGGACAGGGACGTAATTCACCCCTCCACTTT.